Each of the 19 T cell receptor beta chains below was sequenced from the same sample in a study of T cell repertoires in cytomegalovirus infection. TCRdb processed the reads anew with MiXCR; each CDR3 protein has one entry. The sample holds around 530,000 distinct CDR3 sequences, approximately 25% seen once. Sequencing was carried out using PBMCs. The receptors stem from a human donor in good health (CMV status not recorded). Some clones in this sample may be carry-over from other donors' samples.

The chain carries TRBV6-1 and TRBJ2-7; no clear D. Germline V gene sequence: CDR1 MNHNS, CDR2 SASEGT. CDR3 length: 14 amino acids. Trimming shortened V by 1 base and J by 2 bases, and 9 bases separated the two germline ends. This chain's CDR3 is CASSEDLYPYEQYV. The CDR3 nucleotides read TGTGCCAGCAGTGAAGACTTGTACCCCTACGAGCAGTACGTC.

This clonotype appeared a few times. The rearrangement links TRBV4-3 to TRBJ1-1; D gene ambiguous. Germline V gene sequence: CDR1 LGHNA, CDR2 YSLEER. Trimming cost V 3 bases and J 1 base, with 9 bases left between them. The CDR3 has 14 amino acids. Here the CDR3 DNA reads TGCGCCAGCAGCCACAACAATCCGAACACTGAAGCTTTCTTT. Amino acid sequence: CASSHNNPNTEAFF.

A few counts support this clonotype. The chain joins TRBV18 to TRBJ1-5, with 7 positions matching TRBD1. The trim removed 3 bases at V and 5 bases at J, leaving 1 base unmatched. The CDR3 has 13 amino acids. CDR1 and CDR2 from the germline V gene are KGHSH and LQKENI. The CDR3 here is CASSPGTDQPQHF. The CDR3 DNA sequence: TGTGCCAGCTCACCCGGGACAGATCAGCCCCAGCATTTT.

This clonotype was detected ten times or more. V and J are TRBV7-2 and TRBJ2-7; possible D gene TRBD1, 6 bases. The V and J ends lost 5 bases and 6 bases respectively, with 14 bases between them. The CDR3 covers 13 residues. Germline values: CDR1 SGHTA, CDR2 FQGNSA. The CDR3 DNA reads TGTGCCAGCAGCAGACAGGCGACGGGCGAGCAGTACTTC. It translates to CASSRQATGEQYF.

The chain uses TRBV19 and TRBJ1-5; 9 nucleotides match TRBD1. Germline V gene data show CDR1 as LNHDA and CDR2 as SQIVND (reference sequence). The CDR3 totals 17 residues. The J segment lost 4 bases and the V segment lost 8 bases, leaving 15 bases of the junction unmatched. As DNA, the CDR3 is TGTGCCAGTGGGGGTGGACAGGGGAGAGGGTTGAATCAGCCCCAGCATTTT. Protein sequence: CASGGGQGRGLNQPQHF.

This clonotype showed up many times. The chain carries TRBV7-6 and TRBJ2-1, with TRBD2 matching over 8 bases. V trimming: 5 bases; J trimming: 6 bases; junction bases outside the gene matches: 3. The V gene's germline CDR1 is SGHVS and CDR2 FNYEAQ. The length of the CDR3 is 13 residues. CDR3 in DNA: TGTGCCAGCAGCGGACTAGCCTCCAATGAGCAGTTCTTC. It encodes CASSGLASNEQFF.

The chain uses TRBV28 and TRBJ1-5; TRBD1 matches 9 bases. V shed 8 bases and J 6 bases; nucleotides not matched to a gene: 2. CDR3 length: 12 residues. In germline, CDR1 is MDHEN, CDR2 SYDVKM. The CDR3 loop is CASWTGVQPQHF. The CDR3 region has the DNA TGTGCCAGCTGGACAGGGGTTCAGCCCCAGCATTTT.

In this sample, this clonotype turned up a few times. The chain joins TRBV6-2 or TRBV6-3 to TRBJ2-5, with D hard to call. Germline V gene lookup returns CDR1 MNHEY and CDR2 SVGEGT. The V and J ends lost 3 bases and 2 bases respectively, with 22 bases between them. The CDR3 is 18 residues long. CDR3 nucleotide sequence: TGTGCCAGCAGTTATTCCCTCCGGCGACCAGCGAATCAAGAGACCCAGTACTTC. This gives the protein CASSYSLRRPANQETQYF.

This sequence joins TRBV12-3 or TRBV12-4 and TRBJ1-5, with 8 bases lining up with TRBD1. This CDR3 has 15 residues. Trimming at V came to 3 bases and at J to 5 bases, leaving 6 bases not matched to a gene. The CDR3 reads CASSFRDRYDQPQHF. CDR3 bases: TGTGCCAGCAGTTTTCGGGACAGGTACGATCAGCCCCAGCATTTT.

This clonotype was detected only a few times. This chain joins TRBV4-1 and TRBJ2-1; D may match TRBD1 or TRBD2 (6 bases each). Trimming removed 3 bases from V and 0 bases from J, with 15 bases in between. Germline lookup yields CDR1 MGHRA and CDR2 YSYEKL. This CDR3 is 17 amino acids long. The CDR3 sequence: CASSQDLEGHSYNEQFF. The CDR3 nucleotides read TGCGCCAGCAGCCAGGACTTGGAGGGACACTCCTACAATGAGCAGTTCTTC.

This clonotype was counted many times. The chain has TRBV6-1 and TRBJ2-7, with 8 bases matching TRBD1. Trimming took 7 bases from V and 2 from J; bases not matched to a gene: 4. Looked up from germline, CDR1 is MNHNS and CDR2 is SASEGT. The length of the CDR3 is 13 residues. The CDR3, as DNA: TGTGCCAGCAAAGGACAGGGACCCTACGAGCAGTACGTC. Protein product: CASKGQGPYEQYV.

V is TRBV6-5 and J is TRBJ2-7, with 8 bases that match TRBD2. Trimming removed 0 bases from V and 2 bases from J; junction bases left unmatched: 9. Looked up from germline, CDR1 is MNHEY and CDR2 is SVGAGI. The CDR3 is made up of 17 amino acids. CDR3 residues: CASSYSGLTSETYEQYF. CDR3 DNA: TGTGCCAGCAGTTACTCGGGATTGACTAGCGAAACCTACGAGCAGTACTTC.

This chain connects TRBV6-6 to TRBJ2-3, with unresolved D. CDR3 size: 15 residues. Per the germline V gene, CDR1 is MNHNY and CDR2 is SVGAGI (reference sequence). The V end was cut by 6 bases, the J end by 5 bases, with 18 bases between. Here the CDR3 DNA reads TGTGCCAGCAGACAGATTGGACGGGCTGGAGATACGCAGTATTTT. Protein product: CASRQIGRAGDTQYF.

The genes are TRBV6-1 and TRBJ2-6; 10 nucleotides match TRBD1. V lost 3 bases to trimming and J lost 1 base; unmatched junction nucleotides: 6. Germline V gene data show CDR1 as MNHNS and CDR2 as SASEGT. CDR3 length: 18 amino acids. The CDR3 DNA reads as TGTGCCAGCAGTGAGCGGACAGGGGGTTGGTCTGGGGCCAACGTCCTGACTTTC. Amino acid sequence: CASSERTGGWSGANVLTF.

The chain links TRBV10-1 to TRBJ2-3; 12 positions agree with TRBD2. Germline CDR1 is WNHNN and CDR2 is SYGVQD (reference sequence). With 8 bases clipped from V and 3 bases from J, the junction kept 6 bases outside the gene matches. This CDR3 is built from 15 residues. CDR3 in amino acids: CASATGTSGTDTQYF. For the CDR3, the DNA is TGCGCCAGCGCTACAGGGACTAGCGGGACAGATACGCAGTATTTT.

Written as DNA, the CDR3 is TGTGCCAGCAGTGCTCGGGGACAGGGGAGAGGTGACAATCAGCCCCAGCATTTT. This translates into CASSARGQGRGDNQPQHF. The V call is TRBV27, the J call TRBJ1-5; 10 bases line up with TRBD1. The V gene end was trimmed by 5 bases and the J gene end by 3 bases; junction bases not matched to a gene: 13. Germline V gene sequence: CDR1 MNHEY, CDR2 SMNVEV (reference sequence). This CDR3 is built from 18 residues.

This sequence joins TRBV29-1 and TRBJ1-1; possibly TRBD1 for D (6 bases). V lost 4 bases to trimming and J lost 3 bases, with 15 bases between them. This CDR3 contains 14 residues. Germline V gene sequence: CDR1 SQVTM, CDR2 ANQGSEA. CDR3 coding DNA: TGCAGCGTTGGTGCCGGGGGCCAGTACACTGAAGCTTTCTTT. It yields the protein CSVGAGGQYTEAFF.

There are a few counts of this clonotype. The chain combines TRBV7-8 with TRBJ1-2, with D perhaps TRBD1 (6 bases). Germline loops: CDR1 SGHVS, CDR2 FQNEAQ. V lost 3 bases to trimming and J lost 7 bases, with 18 bases between them. This CDR3 is built from 15 residues. CDR3 sequence (DNA): TGTGCCAGCAGCTTGGTGGACAGACCTAAGGGTGGCTACACCTTC. Translating gives CASSLVDRPKGGYTF.

The J gene is TRBJ2-3, the V gene TRBV3-1; D possibly uses TRBD1 or TRBD2 (5 bases each). CDR3 length: 12 residues. V was cut by 3 bases and J by 6 bases, with 7 bases left in between. Germline-derived CDR1 and CDR2 are LGHDT and YNNKEL (reference sequence). The DNA for the CDR3 is TGTGCCAGCAGCCACGGGGCGGATACGCAGTATTTT. Protein sequence: CASSHGADTQYF.